This T cell receptor (beta chain) was sequenced in a study of blood T cell repertoires in COVID-19. Turning to the study itself: Specimens from acute and convalescent COVID-19 originated in the United States, Italy and Spain.

The germline V gene has CDR1 SGHAT and CDR2 FQNNGV. The CDR3 runs to 14 residues. Trimming cost V 5 bases and J 4 bases; bases outside gene matches: 4. Cohort assignment relied on participant-reported clinical history. Resolution of symptoms, clearance, or two negative PCRs was present in recovered Cohort 3 donors. Original data processing: Reference gene primer amplification yielded estimated nucleated cell counts. Clones were sequenced by immunoSEQ multiplex PCR, and TCRdb holds only the in-frame ones, with some missing. The DNA was the basis for D and trimming; V, J and clone size are from that table. The table shows approximately 310,000 clones, with about nine tenths occurring only once.

The receptor's source is a man aged 55 to 69 who had recovered from COVID-19. V gene TRBV11-2 combines with J gene TRBJ2-2; 7 bases match TRBD1. Sequencing was done on a sample of PBMCs or T cells enriched from blood (not recorded which). This chain's CDR3 is CASSLGTVTGELFF. The CDR3 DNA reads as TGTGCCAGCAGCCTAGGGACAGTCACCGGGGAGCTGTTTTTT.